What follows are 28 T cell receptor beta chains derived from one specimen sequenced in a study of cytomegalovirus exposure and HLA in healthy donors. The study ran its PCR with 60 Vbeta and 13 Jbeta primers. Here immunoSEQ multiplex PCR was the method, and the copy in TCRdb shows in-frame clones only, minus some. The table shows around 100,000 clones, with more than 75% occurring only once. The sample comprised PBMCs. These receptors were collected from a middle-aged woman in good health and CMV-seronegative.

The chain has TRBV7-2 and TRBJ2-5, with D maybe TRBD2 (6 bases). This CDR3 comprises 14 residues. Germline loops: CDR1 SGHTA, CDR2 FQGNSA. V lost 1 base, J lost 5 bases, and 11 bases lay in between. Here the CDR3 DNA reads TGTGCCAGCAGCTTAGGCGGGGCCCGGGAGACCCAGTACTTC. Residues: CASSLGGARETQYF. The full variable domain, in which reference TRBV7-2 and TRBJ2-5 provide the parts outside the CDR3, is GAGVSQSPSNKVTEKGKDVELRCDPISGHTALYWYRQSLGQGLEFLIYFQGNSAPDKSGLPSDRFSAERTGGSVSTLTIQRTQQEDSAVYLCASSLGGARETQYFGPGTRLLVL.

The chain has TRBV6-1 and TRBJ2-3; 9 bases fit TRBD2. The CDR3 has 16 amino acids. Germline V lookup: CDR1 MNHNS, CDR2 SASEGT. The junction had 5 bases not matched to a gene; V was cut back by 2 bases and J by 2 bases. CDR3 nucleotides: TGTGCCAGCAGTGAACGGGTGGGACTAGCCACAGATACGCAGTATTTT. As protein: CASSERVGLATDTQYF.

The chain employs TRBV6-6 and TRBJ1-2; 11 bases fit TRBD1. The length of the CDR3 is 14 residues. The ends lost 6 bases at V and 3 bases at J; junction bases unmatched: 3. The germline V gene encodes CDR1 MNHNY and CDR2 SVGAGI (reference sequence). Written as DNA, the CDR3 is TGTGCCAGCAGGCGGGGACAGGGGGACTATGGCTACACCTTC. Protein sequence: CASRRGQGDYGYTF.

In DNA, the CDR3 is TGTGCCAGCAGCGTCCTTGCCCCGGGACAGCCGGGGCTTAGAGGGGGCTACACCTTC. This encodes CASSVLAPGQPGLRGGYTF. This chain links TRBV9 with TRBJ1-2; 7 bases map to TRBD1. This CDR3 is 19 amino acids long. CDR1 is SGDLS and CDR2 is YYNGEE in the germline V gene. V shed 2 bases, J shed 8 bases, and the junction held 24 bases outside the gene matches.

Only one count was recorded for this clone. This chain connects TRBV5-1 to TRBJ1-6; tentatively, D is TRBD1 (5 bases). The CDR3 runs 17 residues. V gave up 0 bases and J gave up 0 bases, with 10 bases separating them. Germline V CDR1 and CDR2: SGHRS, YFSETQ. The CDR3 loop is CASSLAGGSSYNSPLHF. The CDR3 DNA reads TGCGCCAGCAGCTTGGCCGGGGGAAGCTCCTATAATTCACCCCTCCACTTT.

This chain links TRBV15 with TRBJ1-6; possibly TRBD1 for D (6 bases). From germline, CDR1 is LNHNV and CDR2 YYDKDF (reference sequence). This CDR3 has 17 amino acids. Deletions cut 4 bases from V and 0 bases from J, with 13 bases between. CDR3 amino acids: CATSTDRRSSYNSPLHF. For the CDR3, the DNA is TGTGCCACCAGCACCGACAGGCGCTCCTCCTATAATTCACCCCTCCACTTT.

This clone was observed once. The chain combines TRBV7-9 with TRBJ1-5, with a possible D match to TRBD1 (6 bases). V dropped 5 bases and J dropped 8 bases, with 19 bases sitting between them. Germline CDR1 is SEHNR and CDR2 is FQNEAQ (reference sequence). This CDR3 is 15 amino acids long. CDR3 DNA: TGTGCCAGCAGCCCGGGCCGGGGGGCGCTGGAGCCCCAGCATTTT. Residues: CASSPGRGALEPQHF.

The V gene is TRBV6-5, the J gene TRBJ2-1; D might be TRBD2 (6 bases). The germline V gene has CDR1 MNHEY and CDR2 SVGAGI. The CDR3 extends over 15 amino acids. The V gene lost 6 bases and the J gene lost 0 bases, with 12 bases spanning the gap. CDR3 bases: TGTGCCAGCAGCTTAGCGGAGAGCTCCTACAATGAGCAGTTCTTC. It specifies CASSLAESSYNEQFF.

This clone was seen a single time. The chain employs TRBV18 and TRBJ1-2; 9 bases match TRBD1. The CDR3 is 16 amino acids. From germline, CDR1 is KGHSH and CDR2 LQKENI. With V trimmed by 2 bases and J by 6 bases, 10 bases remained unmatched. CDR3 coding DNA: TGTGCCAGCTCACCATCCCGGGACAGGGCGGGTGATGGCTACACCTTC. It specifies CASSPSRDRAGDGYTF.

This chain connects TRBV9 to TRBJ2-2; 7 bases map to TRBD2. The CDR3 runs to 14 residues. Trimming removed 1 base from V and 7 bases from J; junction bases left unmatched: 4. Germline loops: CDR1 SGDLS, CDR2 YYNGEE. CDR3 in DNA: TGTGCCAGCAGCGTACGGCGGGAGCACGGGGAGCTGTTTTTT. It yields the protein CASSVRREHGELFF.

The chain employs TRBV7-2 and TRBJ2-7; TRBD1 might be the D (8 bases). Germline loops: CDR1 SGHTA, CDR2 FQGNSA. The CDR3 is 15 amino acids. Trimming took 4 bases from V and 3 from J, leaving 16 bases between them. Written as DNA, the CDR3 is TGTGCCAGCAGCTCAACAGGGGGAGGGAACTACGAGCAGTACTTC. This encodes CASSSTGGGNYEQYF.

The J gene is TRBJ2-3, the V gene TRBV5-1, with 7 nucleotides matching TRBD1. V lost 3 bases and J lost 2; bases outside the gene matches: 3. CDR3 length: 14 amino acids. The germline V gene encodes CDR1 SGHRS and CDR2 YFSETQ. The CDR3 sequence: CASSSGQTTDTQYF. The CDR3 DNA follows: TGCGCCAGCAGCTCGGGACAGACCACAGATACGCAGTATTTT.

CDR3 nucleotides: TGTGCCAGCAGCCCTAGACGGACAGGAGGCTCTGGAAACACCATATATTTT. This codes for CASSPRRTGGSGNTIYF. This rearrangement joins TRBV7-8 to TRBJ1-3, with 7 bases that match TRBD1. The trim removed 5 bases at V and 0 bases at J, leaving 10 bases unmatched. The CDR3 has 17 residues. Germline-derived CDR1 and CDR2 are SGHVS and FQNEAQ. Full variable domain (missing parts from reference TRBV7-8 and TRBJ1-3): GAGVSQSPRYKVAKRGQDVALRCDPISGHVSLFWYQQALGQGPEFLTYFQNEAQLDKSGLPSDRFFAERPEGSVSTLKIQRTQQEDSAVYLCASSPRRTGGSGNTIYFGEGSWLTVV.

In this sample, this clone turned up a few times. The gene calls are TRBV7-9 and TRBJ2-1, with 8 bases aligning to TRBD2. From germline, CDR1 is SEHNR and CDR2 FQNEAQ (reference sequence). After removal of 5 bases from V and 4 bases from J, the junction contained 7 bases not matched to a gene. The CDR3 is made up of 15 amino acids. The chain's CDR3 is CASSPRGGPYNEQFF. In DNA form, the CDR3 reads TGTGCCAGCAGCCCTCGGGGGGGGCCTTACAATGAGCAGTTCTTC.

The CDR3: CASSLAYLSGRAGDEQFF. The DNA of the CDR3 is TGTGCCAGCAGCTTAGCGTATTTAAGCGGGAGGGCCGGGGATGAGCAGTTCTTC. This sequence joins TRBV7-9 and TRBJ2-1, with TRBD2 identical over 10 bases. J gave up 8 bases and V 0 bases, and 13 bases lay outside the gene matches. Germline CDR1 is SEHNR and CDR2 is FQNEAQ (reference sequence). This CDR3 has 18 residues.

The chain has TRBV7-9 and TRBJ1-2, with D unclear. The CDR3 contains 13 residues. The ends were cut back, 4 bases at V and 6 bases at J, with 12 bases in the middle. Germline V CDR1 and CDR2: SEHNR, FQNEAQ (reference sequence). CDR3 bases: TGTGCCAGCAGCTCTTACGGGGTGGATGGCTACACCTTC. It codes for CASSSYGVDGYTF.

This chain joins TRBV28 and TRBJ1-5; D not certain. The CDR3 totals 15 residues. Germline CDR1 reads MDHEN; CDR2 reads SYDVKM. The V end was cut by 8 bases, the J end by 5 bases, with 19 bases between. Written as DNA, the CDR3 is TGTGCCAGCTGTTCTTCCAGCCGCGGGGATCAGCCCCAGCATTTT. The encoded protein is CASCSSSRGDQPQHF.

The chain links TRBV9 to TRBJ2-3, with 13 bases fitting TRBD2. CDR3 length equals 18 residues. Germline lookup yields CDR1 SGDLS and CDR2 YYNGEE. Trimming cost V 3 bases and J 5 bases; bases outside gene matches: 12. The CDR3 loop is CASSAFSGTSGTRDTQYF. CDR3 in DNA: TGTGCCAGCAGCGCGTTTAGTGGGACTAGCGGGACGAGAGATACGCAGTATTTT.

Comment on this clone: The junction shows a germline mismatch at one end, possibly a read error. In DNA, the CDR3 is TGTGCCAGCAGCTTGGGGTTAACTTCCCAAGAGAGCCAGTACTTC. Translating gives CASSLGLTSQESQYF. The V and J genes are TRBV5-6 and TRBJ2-5; the D is unclear. The CDR3 sequence is 15 residues long. Germline CDR1 and CDR2: SGHDT and YYEEEE.

V gene TRBV5-4 combines with J gene TRBJ1-1; D is unresolved. V shed 0 bases and J shed 6 bases, with 6 bases lying between them. The CDR3 is made up of 12 amino acids. CDR1 is SGHNT and CDR2 is YYREEE in the germline V gene (reference sequence). The CDR3 DNA reads TGTGCCAGCAGCTTGGGACGGGCTGAAGCTTTCTTT. It encodes CASSLGRAEAFF.

V gene TRBV7-2 combines with J gene TRBJ2-3; 13 bases align to TRBD2. The germline V gene has CDR1 SGHTA and CDR2 FQGNSA. V was pared by 5 bases and J by 1 base, with 3 bases of the junction left unmatched. This CDR3 comprises 16 residues. CDR3 bases: TGTGCCAGCAGCCCTGGACTAGCGGGAGGCACAGATACGCAGTATTTT. This codes for CASSPGLAGGTDTQYF.

The chain recombines TRBV6-1 with TRBJ2-1; 9 bases are a match to TRBD2. Germline CDR1 is MNHNS and CDR2 is SASEGT. The CDR3 is made up of 15 amino acids. The V and J ends lost 7 bases and 7 bases, in that order; junction bases with no gene match: 11. This CDR3 reads CASTKAGGAGNEQFF. In nucleotides, the CDR3 is TGTGCCAGCACTAAGGCGGGGGGGGCGGGAAATGAGCAGTTCTTC.

The rearrangement uses TRBV29-1 and TRBJ1-1, with 9 bases aligning to TRBD1. The CDR3 extends over 13 amino acids. With V trimmed by 6 bases and J by 1 base, 3 bases remained unmatched. Germline lookup yields CDR1 SQVTM and CDR2 ANQGSEA. The CDR3 region is CSVRTGANTEAFF. The CDR3 region has the DNA TGCAGCGTCCGGACAGGGGCGAACACTGAAGCTTTCTTT.

This clone has a handful of counts. This rearrangement joins TRBV2 to TRBJ1-2; D is uncertain. This CDR3 is 14 amino acids long. With 3 bases removed from V and 3 bases from J, the gap between germline ends came to 11 bases. Germline lookup yields CDR1 SNHLY and CDR2 FYNNEI. The CDR3 DNA reads TGTGCCAGCAGTGAGCCCCCTGACTACTATGGCTACACCTTC. This translates into CASSEPPDYYGYTF.

The chain carries TRBV4-1 and TRBJ1-6; a weak D match, TRBD1 (5 bases). The CDR3 totals 15 residues. V shed 1 base and J shed 10 bases, with 14 bases lying between them. Germline V lookup: CDR1 MGHRA, CDR2 YSYEKL. Here the CDR3 reads CASSQVPGPTSPLHF. The CDR3 DNA sequence: TGCGCCAGCAGCCAAGTACCAGGGCCAACCTCACCCCTCCACTTT.

The chain combines TRBV19 with TRBJ1-1, with TRBD1 identical over 8 bases. Germline V lookup: CDR1 LNHDA, CDR2 SQIVND (reference sequence). V lost 6 bases to trimming and J lost 4 bases; unmatched junction nucleotides: 1. CDR3 length equals 12 residues. CDR3 region: CASRGQATEAFF. CDR3 DNA: TGTGCCAGTAGGGGACAGGCCACTGAAGCTTTCTTT.

The chain couples TRBV6-4 to TRBJ2-3, with a weak D call TRBD1 (5 bases). The CDR3 sequence is 14 residues long. Deletions cut 5 bases from V and 2 bases from J, with 11 bases between. The V gene's germline CDR1 is MRHNA and CDR2 SNTAGT. The CDR3 spells CASSQGGLTDTQYF. The CDR3 coding sequence is TGTGCCAGCAGTCAGGGCGGCCTCACAGATACGCAGTATTTT.

This clone has more than one count but fewer than ten. The rearrangement joins TRBV27 to TRBJ2-2, with TRBD1 matching over 11 bases. CDR3 length equals 16 residues. The V gene's germline CDR1 is MNHEY and CDR2 SMNVEV (reference sequence). V lost 6 bases, J lost 4 bases, and 7 bases stayed unmatched. CDR3 region: CASRPGTGGFTGELFF. Here the CDR3 DNA reads TGTGCCAGCAGGCCGGGGACAGGGGGGTTCACCGGGGAGCTGTTTTTT.